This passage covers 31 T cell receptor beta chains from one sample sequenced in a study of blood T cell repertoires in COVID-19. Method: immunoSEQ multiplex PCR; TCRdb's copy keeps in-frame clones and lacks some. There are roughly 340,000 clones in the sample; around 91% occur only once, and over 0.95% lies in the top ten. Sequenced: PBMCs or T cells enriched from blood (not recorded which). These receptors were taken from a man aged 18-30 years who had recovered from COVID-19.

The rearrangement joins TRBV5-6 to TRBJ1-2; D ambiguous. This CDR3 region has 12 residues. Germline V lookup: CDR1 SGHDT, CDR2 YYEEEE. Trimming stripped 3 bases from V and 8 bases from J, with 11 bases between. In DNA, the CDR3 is TGTGCCAGCAGCTGGAGGCCCGGGGGCTACACCTTC. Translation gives CASSWRPGGYTF.

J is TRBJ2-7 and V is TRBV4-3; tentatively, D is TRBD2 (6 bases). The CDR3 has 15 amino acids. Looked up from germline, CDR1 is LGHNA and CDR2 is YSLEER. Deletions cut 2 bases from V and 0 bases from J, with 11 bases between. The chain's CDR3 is CASSQWAGTSYEQYF. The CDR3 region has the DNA TGCGCCAGCAGCCAATGGGCGGGAACCTCCTACGAGCAGTACTTC.

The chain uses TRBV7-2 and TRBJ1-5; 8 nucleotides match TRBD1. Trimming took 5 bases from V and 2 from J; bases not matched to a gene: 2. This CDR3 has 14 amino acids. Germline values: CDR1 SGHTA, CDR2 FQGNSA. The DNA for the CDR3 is TGTGCCAGCAGCCCACAGGGGGGCAATCAGCCCCAGCATTTT. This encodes CASSPQGGNQPQHF.

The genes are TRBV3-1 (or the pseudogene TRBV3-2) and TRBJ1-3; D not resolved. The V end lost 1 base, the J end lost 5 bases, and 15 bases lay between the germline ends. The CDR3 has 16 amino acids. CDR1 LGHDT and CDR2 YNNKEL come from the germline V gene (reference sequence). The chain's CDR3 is CASSQGGGFNRNTIYF. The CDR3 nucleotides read TGTGCCAGCAGCCAAGGAGGCGGATTCAATCGAAACACCATATATTTT.

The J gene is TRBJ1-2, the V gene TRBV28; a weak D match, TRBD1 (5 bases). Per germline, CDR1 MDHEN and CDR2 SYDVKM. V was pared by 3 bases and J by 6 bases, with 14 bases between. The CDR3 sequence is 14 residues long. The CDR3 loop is CASSFFGAGDGYTF. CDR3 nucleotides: TGTGCCAGCAGTTTCTTTGGGGCGGGAGATGGCTACACCTTC.

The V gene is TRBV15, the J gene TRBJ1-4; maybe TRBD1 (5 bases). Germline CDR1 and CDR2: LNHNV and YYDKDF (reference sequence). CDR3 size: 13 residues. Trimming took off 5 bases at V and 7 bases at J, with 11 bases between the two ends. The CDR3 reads CATSGGNGEKLFF. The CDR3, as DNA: TGTGCCACCAGCGGGGGGAACGGTGAAAAACTGTTTTTT.

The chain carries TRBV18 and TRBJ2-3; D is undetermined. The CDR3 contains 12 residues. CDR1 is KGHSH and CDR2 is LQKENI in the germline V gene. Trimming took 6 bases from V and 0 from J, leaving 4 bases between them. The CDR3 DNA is TGTGCCAGCTCTGGCAGCACAGATACGCAGTATTTT. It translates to CASSGSTDTQYF. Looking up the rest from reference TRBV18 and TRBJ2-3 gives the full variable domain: NAGVMQNPRHLVRRRGQEARLRCSPMKGHSHVYWYRQLPEEGLKFMVYLQKENIIDESGMPKERFSAEFPKEGPSILRIQQVVRGDSAAYFCASSGSTDTQYFGPGTRLTVL.

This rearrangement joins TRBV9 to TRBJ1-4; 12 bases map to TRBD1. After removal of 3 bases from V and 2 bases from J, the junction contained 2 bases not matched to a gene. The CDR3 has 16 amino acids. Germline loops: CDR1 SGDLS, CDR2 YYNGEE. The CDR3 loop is CASSAGQGATNEKLFF. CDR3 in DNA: TGTGCCAGCAGCGCGGGACAGGGGGCCACTAATGAAAAACTGTTTTTT.

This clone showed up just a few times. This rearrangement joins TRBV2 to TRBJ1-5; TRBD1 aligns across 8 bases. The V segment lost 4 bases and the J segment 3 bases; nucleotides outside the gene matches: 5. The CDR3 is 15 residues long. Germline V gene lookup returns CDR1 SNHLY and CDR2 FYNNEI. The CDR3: CASSGRTGPNQPQHF. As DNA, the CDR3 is TGTGCCAGCAGTGGGAGGACAGGGCCCAATCAGCCCCAGCATTTT.

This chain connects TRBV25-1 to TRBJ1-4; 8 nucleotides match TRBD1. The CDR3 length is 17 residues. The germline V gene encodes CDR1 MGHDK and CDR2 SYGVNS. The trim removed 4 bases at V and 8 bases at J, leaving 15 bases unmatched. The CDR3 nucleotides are TGTGCCAGCAGTGCACGGACAGGGAGGGTCGGTGACGAAAAACTGTTTTTT. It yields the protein CASSARTGRVGDEKLFF.

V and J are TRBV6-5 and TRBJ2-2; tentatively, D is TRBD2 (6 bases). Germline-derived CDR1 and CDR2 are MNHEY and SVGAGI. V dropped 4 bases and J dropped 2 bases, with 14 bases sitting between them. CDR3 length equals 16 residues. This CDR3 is CASSSGVVLNTGELFF. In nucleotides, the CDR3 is TGTGCCAGCAGTTCGGGGGTCGTATTAAACACCGGGGAGCTGTTTTTT.

The CDR3 DNA reads TGTGCCAGCAGCTCTCAAAGGACAGGGGAGCTGTTTTTT. Translation gives CASSSQRTGELFF. The chain links TRBV11-2 to TRBJ2-2; a weak D match, TRBD1 (5 bases). Germline loops: CDR1 SGHAT, CDR2 FQNNGV. This CDR3 comprises 13 residues. V lost 4 bases to trimming and J lost 8 bases, with 11 bases between them.

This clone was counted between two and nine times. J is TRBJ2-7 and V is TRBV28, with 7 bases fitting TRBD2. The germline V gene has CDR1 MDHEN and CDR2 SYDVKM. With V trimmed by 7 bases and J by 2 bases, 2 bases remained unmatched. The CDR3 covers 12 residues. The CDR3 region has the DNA TGTGCCAGCATGAGCGGGGCCTACGAGCAGTACTTC. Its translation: CASMSGAYEQYF.

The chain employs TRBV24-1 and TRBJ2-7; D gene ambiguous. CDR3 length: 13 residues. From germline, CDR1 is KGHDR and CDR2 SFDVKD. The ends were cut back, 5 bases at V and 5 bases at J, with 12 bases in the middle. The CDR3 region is CATSAGYLNEQYF. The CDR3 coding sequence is TGTGCCACCAGTGCCGGGTATCTTAACGAGCAGTACTTC.

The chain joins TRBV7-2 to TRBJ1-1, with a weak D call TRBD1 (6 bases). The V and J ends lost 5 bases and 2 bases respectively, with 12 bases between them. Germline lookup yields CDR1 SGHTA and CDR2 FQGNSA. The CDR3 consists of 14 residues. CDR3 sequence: CASSPGDGNTEAFF. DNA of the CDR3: TGTGCCAGCAGCCCAGGGGATGGAAACACTGAAGCTTTCTTT.

The CDR3 region is CASDDRDGTDTQYF. The CDR3 DNA reads as TGTGCCAGTGATGACAGGGATGGCACAGATACGCAGTATTTT. This chain joins TRBV19 and TRBJ2-3; 7 nucleotides match TRBD1. V trimming: 8 bases; J trimming: 1 base; junction bases outside the gene matches: 6. CDR3 length: 14 residues. Germline-derived CDR1 and CDR2 are LNHDA and SQIVND (reference sequence).

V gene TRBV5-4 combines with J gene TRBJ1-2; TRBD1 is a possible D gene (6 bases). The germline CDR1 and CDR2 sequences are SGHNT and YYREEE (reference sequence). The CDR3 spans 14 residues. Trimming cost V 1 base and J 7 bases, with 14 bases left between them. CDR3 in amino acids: CASSLTGGAGGYTF. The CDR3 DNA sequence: TGTGCCAGCAGCTTGACGGGGGGCGCTGGTGGCTACACCTTC.

The CDR3 loop reads CASSPFDRGNQPQHF. The CDR3, as DNA: TGTGCCAGCAGCCCCTTCGACAGGGGGAATCAGCCCCAGCATTTT. V usage is TRBV27 and J usage is TRBJ1-5; 9 nucleotides line up with TRBD1. The CDR3 runs to 15 residues. Germline CDR1 and CDR2: MNHEY and SMNVEV (reference sequence). Trimming cost V 6 bases and J 4 bases; bases outside gene matches: 7.

CDR3 protein: CSVEEETGSGYGYTF. The CDR3 DNA is TGCAGCGTTGAAGAAGAGACAGGGAGCGGCTATGGCTACACCTTC. The chain joins TRBV29-1 to TRBJ1-2; 7 bases line up with TRBD1. In germline, CDR1 is SQVTM, CDR2 ANQGSEA. The CDR3 extends over 15 amino acids. V trimming: 0 bases; J trimming: 4 bases; junction bases outside the gene matches: 8.

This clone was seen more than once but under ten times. The CDR3: CSVSGQGSWEYF. For the CDR3, the DNA is TGCAGCGTCTCGGGACAGGGAAGTTGGGAGTACTTC. The V and J genes are TRBV29-1 and TRBJ2-7, with 9 bases that match TRBD1. V dropped 6 bases and J dropped 11; count of bases not matched to a gene: 11. Germline assignment: CDR1 SQVTM and CDR2 ANQGSEA. CDR3 length equals 12 residues.

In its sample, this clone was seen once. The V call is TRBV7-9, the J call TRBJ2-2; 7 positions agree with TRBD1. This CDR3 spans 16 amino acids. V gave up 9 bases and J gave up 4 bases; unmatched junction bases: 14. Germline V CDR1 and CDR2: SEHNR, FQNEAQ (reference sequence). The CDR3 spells CASLVYTGDFTGELFF. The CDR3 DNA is TGTGCCAGTCTAGTGTACACAGGGGATTTCACCGGGGAGCTGTTTTTT.

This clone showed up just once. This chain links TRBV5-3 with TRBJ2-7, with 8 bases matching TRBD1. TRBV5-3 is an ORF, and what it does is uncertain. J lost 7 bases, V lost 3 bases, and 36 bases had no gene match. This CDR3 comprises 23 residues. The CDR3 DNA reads TGTGCCAGAAGCTCCCTTCCGGACAGGGAGTACGGCTTTACCCAATTGCCGGTACGAGAGCAGTACTTC. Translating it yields CARSSLPDREYGFTQLPVREQYF.

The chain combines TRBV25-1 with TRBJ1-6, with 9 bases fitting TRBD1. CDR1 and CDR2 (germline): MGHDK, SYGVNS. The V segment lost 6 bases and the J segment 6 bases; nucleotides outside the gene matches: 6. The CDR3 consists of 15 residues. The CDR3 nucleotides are TGTGCCAGCAGACAAACAGGGGGCGGTAATTCACCCCTCCACTTT. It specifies CASRQTGGGNSPLHF.

CDR3 in amino acids: CASSPAGPNTGELFF. The CDR3 DNA is TGCGCCAGCAGTCCTGCGGGGCCAAACACCGGGGAGCTGTTTTTT. The chain uses TRBV5-1 and TRBJ2-2; D is perhaps TRBD2 (6 bases). Trimming left V 5 bases short and J 2 bases short, with 13 bases between. Germline CDR1 reads SGHRS; CDR2 reads YFSETQ. This CDR3 has 15 amino acids.

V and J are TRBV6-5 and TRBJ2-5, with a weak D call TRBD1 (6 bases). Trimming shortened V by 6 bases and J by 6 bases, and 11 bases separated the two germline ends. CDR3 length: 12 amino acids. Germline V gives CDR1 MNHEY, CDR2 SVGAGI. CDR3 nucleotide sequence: TGTGCCAGCAGGCAGGGGTGGAAGACCCAGTACTTC. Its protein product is CASRQGWKTQYF.

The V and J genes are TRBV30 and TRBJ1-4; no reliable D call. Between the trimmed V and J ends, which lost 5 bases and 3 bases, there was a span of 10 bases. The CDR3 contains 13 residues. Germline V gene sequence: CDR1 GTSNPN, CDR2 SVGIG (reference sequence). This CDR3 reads CAWATSSNEKLFF. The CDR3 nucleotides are TGTGCCTGGGCGACATCTTCTAATGAAAAACTGTTTTTT.

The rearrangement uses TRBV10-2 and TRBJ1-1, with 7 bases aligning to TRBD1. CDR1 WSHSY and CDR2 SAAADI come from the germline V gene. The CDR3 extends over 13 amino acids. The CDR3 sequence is CVSQQGRSTEAFF. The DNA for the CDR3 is TGCGTTTCCCAACAGGGGCGCAGCACTGAAGCTTTCTTT.

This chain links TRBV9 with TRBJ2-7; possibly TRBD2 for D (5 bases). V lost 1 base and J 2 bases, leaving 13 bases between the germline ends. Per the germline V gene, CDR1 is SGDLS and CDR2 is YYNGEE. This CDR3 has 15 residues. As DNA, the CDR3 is TGTGCCAGCAGCGTATTGGGAGCCTCTACCTACGAGCAGTACTTC. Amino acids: CASSVLGASTYEQYF.

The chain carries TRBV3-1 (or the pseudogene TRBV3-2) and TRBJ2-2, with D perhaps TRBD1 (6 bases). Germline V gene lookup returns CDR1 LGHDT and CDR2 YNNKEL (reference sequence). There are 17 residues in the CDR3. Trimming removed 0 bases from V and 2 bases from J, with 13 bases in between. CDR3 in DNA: TGTGCCAGCAGCCAAGACTCGAACAGGGTAAACACCGGGGAGCTGTTTTTT. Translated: CASSQDSNRVNTGELFF.

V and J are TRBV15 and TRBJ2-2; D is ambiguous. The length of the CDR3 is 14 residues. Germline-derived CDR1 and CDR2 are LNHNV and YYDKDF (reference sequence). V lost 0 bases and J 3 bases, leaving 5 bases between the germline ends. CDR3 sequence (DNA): TGTGCCACCAGCAGAGATCCCGACACCGGGGAGCTGTTTTTT. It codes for CATSRDPDTGELFF.

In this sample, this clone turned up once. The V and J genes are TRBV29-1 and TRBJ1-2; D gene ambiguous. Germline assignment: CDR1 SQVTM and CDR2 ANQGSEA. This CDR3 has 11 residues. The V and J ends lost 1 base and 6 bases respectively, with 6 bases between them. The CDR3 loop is CSVEGTHGYTF. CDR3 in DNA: TGCAGCGTTGAAGGGACTCATGGCTACACCTTC.